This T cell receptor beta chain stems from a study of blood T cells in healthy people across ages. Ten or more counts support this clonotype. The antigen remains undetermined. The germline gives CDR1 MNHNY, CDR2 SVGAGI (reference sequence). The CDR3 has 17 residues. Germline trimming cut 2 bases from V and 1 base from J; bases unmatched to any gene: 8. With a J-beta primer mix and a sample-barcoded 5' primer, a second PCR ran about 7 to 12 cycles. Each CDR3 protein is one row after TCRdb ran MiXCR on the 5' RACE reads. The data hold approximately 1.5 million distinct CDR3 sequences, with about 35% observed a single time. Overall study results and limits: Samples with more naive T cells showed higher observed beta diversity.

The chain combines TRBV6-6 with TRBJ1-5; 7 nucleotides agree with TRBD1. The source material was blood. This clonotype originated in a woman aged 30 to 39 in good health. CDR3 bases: TGTGCCAGCAGTTACCCGTCTACGACAGGGAGCAATCAGCCCCAGCATTTT. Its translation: CASSYPSTTGSNQPQHF.